These 22 T cell receptor beta chains came from one sample sequenced in a study of human T cells and chemical hapten exposure. The time point: healthy volunteer bleed at 6 weeks. Total RNA came from unfractionated whole blood. MiXCR, applied by TCRdb to the RACE reads, yields one record per CDR3 protein. The table has fewer than 50,000 distinct CDR3 sequences, about 4% seen once. Sample: whole blood. The receptors were gathered from a human donor in good health. Some clones in this sample may be carry-over from other donors' samples.

The sample holds many counts of this clonotype. This chain uses TRBV29-1 with TRBJ1-1, with 10 positions matching TRBD1. This CDR3 contains 14 residues. From germline, CDR1 is SQVTM and CDR2 ANQGSEA. V shed 6 bases, J shed 8 bases, and the junction held 12 bases outside the gene matches. The CDR3 sequence: CSVGTGATTKEAFF. The CDR3 DNA follows: TGCAGCGTGGGGACAGGGGCCACAACAAAAGAAGCTTTCTTT.

This clonotype has at least ten counts. The rearrangement joins TRBV28 to TRBJ1-1; D ambiguous. Germline V gene sequence: CDR1 MDHEN, CDR2 SYDVKM. V lost 7 bases to trimming and J lost 8 bases, with 14 bases between them. This CDR3 spans 12 amino acids. CDR3 sequence (DNA): TGTGCCAGCAAACTAGGGTTGGGAGAAGCTTTCTTT. It codes for CASKLGLGEAFF.

Turning to this clonotype: A much larger clone differs by one base, so this may be a read error. J is TRBJ1-3 and V is TRBV14, with D uncertain. The CDR3 extends over 14 amino acids. CDR1 is SGHDN, CDR2 FVKESK, per germline. Trimming pared 8 bases from V and 0 bases from J, leaving 11 bases between. The CDR3 protein is CASQSHHSGNTIYF. The CDR3 DNA is TGTGCCAGCCAAAGTCATCACTCTGGAAACACCATATATTTT.

This clonotype was detected ten times or more. This chain connects TRBV12-3 or TRBV12-4 to TRBJ2-1, with 10 bases matching TRBD2. Trimming removed 2 bases from V and 6 bases from J; junction bases left unmatched: 4. The CDR3 spans 15 residues. The CDR3 loop reads CASSLLAGVGNEQFF. CDR3 DNA sequence: TGTGCCAGCAGTTTACTAGCGGGAGTGGGCAATGAGCAGTTCTTC.

In this sample, this clonotype turned up many times. The CDR3 coding sequence is TGCAGTGCCAGCCCGACTAGTACCGGGCAAGAGACCCAGTACTTC. It translates to CSASPTSTGQETQYF. This chain connects TRBV20-1 to TRBJ2-5, with D maybe TRBD2 (6 bases). The CDR3 runs to 15 residues. V gave up 6 bases and J gave up 2 bases, with 19 bases separating them. Germline V gene sequence: CDR1 DFQATT, CDR2 SNEGSKA (reference sequence).

This clonotype was seen a few times. The chain links TRBV11-1 to TRBJ2-2, with a tentative D call TRBD1 (5 bases). Deletions cut 3 bases from V and 3 bases from J, with 11 bases between. CDR1 and CDR2 from the germline V gene are SGHAT and FQDESV (reference sequence). The CDR3 length is 15 residues. CDR3 region: CASSFSLGDTGELFF. The CDR3 coding sequence is TGTGCCAGCAGCTTCTCCCTAGGGGACACCGGGGAGCTGTTTTTT. Variable domain in full (rest from reference TRBV11-1 and TRBJ2-2): EAEVAQSPRYKITEKSQAVAFWCDPISGHATLYWYRQILGQGPELLVQFQDESVVDDSQLPKDRFSAERLKGVDSTLKIQPAELGDSAMYLCASSFSLGDTGELFFGEGSRLTVL.

This clonotype qualifies as large. The V and J genes are TRBV5-1 and TRBJ2-6; D possibly corresponds to TRBD1 (5 bases). The germline V gene encodes CDR1 SGHRS and CDR2 YFSETQ. This CDR3 is 17 amino acids long. Deletions cut 0 bases from V and 0 bases from J, with 10 bases between. The CDR3 DNA is TGCGCCAGCAGCTTGGCAGGGAAACTCTCTGGGGCCAACGTCCTGACTTTC. Translated, it gives CASSLAGKLSGANVLTF.

In this sample, this clonotype turned up many times. The rearrangement uses TRBV7-2 and TRBJ2-1; D may be TRBD1 (6 bases). Between the trimmed V and J ends, which lost 2 bases and 1 base, there was a span of 9 bases. The CDR3 is made up of 15 amino acids. Germline CDR1 SGHTA, CDR2 FQGNSA. The CDR3 DNA reads as TGTGCCAGCAGCTTAAACAGGGTATCCTACAATGAGCAGTTCTTC. Protein sequence: CASSLNRVSYNEQFF.

This clonotype was seen ten or more times. The chain joins TRBV28 to TRBJ1-5; D unclear. The CDR3 runs 14 residues. The germline V gene encodes CDR1 MDHEN and CDR2 SYDVKM. The V gene lost 4 bases and the J gene lost 3 bases, with 10 bases spanning the gap. The CDR3 region is CASSSRAFNQPQHF. The CDR3 coding sequence is TGTGCCAGCAGTTCCCGGGCCTTCAATCAGCCCCAGCATTTT.

This clonotype was recorded many times. This chain joins TRBV29-1 and TRBJ2-1, with 9 bases identical to TRBD1. The germline V gene encodes CDR1 SQVTM and CDR2 ANQGSEA. There are 16 residues in the CDR3. J gave up 4 bases and V 6 bases, and 13 bases lay outside the gene matches. The DNA for the CDR3 is TGCAGCGTACCCCCCCCGGGACAGGGTACTTACAATGAGCAGTTCTTC. Protein product: CSVPPPGQGTYNEQFF.

This chain connects TRBV5-1 to TRBJ2-7; D not resolved. Trimming pared 7 bases from V and 2 bases from J, leaving 16 bases between. CDR1 SGHRS and CDR2 YFSETQ come from the germline V gene. This CDR3 has 14 residues. The CDR3 DNA sequence: TGCGCCAGCGCCCGTACGGCCGTTGCCTACGAGCAGTACTTC. The encoded protein is CASARTAVAYEQYF.

This clonotype occurred many times. This chain joins TRBV10-3 and TRBJ2-1; D may correspond to TRBD1 or TRBD2 (7 bases each). The germline V gene has CDR1 ENHRY and CDR2 SYGVKD. This CDR3 has 13 amino acids. V was trimmed by 7 bases and J by 9 bases, leaving 16 bases between them. Here the CDR3 DNA reads TGTGCCATCAATGAACAGGGGAGGGGTGAGCAGTTCTTC. Translated: CAINEQGRGEQFF.

This rearrangement joins TRBV6-2 or TRBV6-3 to TRBJ2-5; D may be TRBD1 (6 bases). Germline V gene data show CDR1 as MNHEY and CDR2 as SVGEGT. This CDR3 is 12 amino acids long. V gave up 6 bases and J gave up 4 bases, with 9 bases separating them. The CDR3 nucleotides are TGTGCCAGCAGGAGGGACATAGAGACCCAGTACTTC. As protein: CASRRDIETQYF.

This clonotype was counted only a few times. This sequence joins TRBV12-3 or TRBV12-4 and TRBJ1-2; TRBD1 matches at 9 bases. V shed 4 bases, J shed 4 bases, and the junction held 4 bases outside the gene matches. The length of the CDR3 is 14 residues. CDR3 nucleotides: TGTGCCAGCAGTTCAGCGACAGGGGGCTATGGCTACACCTTC. Its translation: CASSSATGGYGYTF.

This clonotype has a count of ten or more. The V gene is TRBV10-2, the J gene TRBJ2-2, with TRBD2 matching 10 bases. This CDR3 has 18 residues. J was trimmed by 5 bases and V by 6 bases; bases with no gene match: 15. CDR1 WSHSY and CDR2 SAAADI come from the germline V gene. The chain's CDR3 is CASRNPVPSGRRTGELFF. CDR3 DNA sequence: TGCGCCAGCAGAAACCCCGTTCCTAGCGGGAGACGGACCGGGGAGCTGTTTTTT.

Only a few counts were recorded for this clonotype. This chain links TRBV28 with TRBJ1-5; D is ambiguous. The CDR3 has 16 residues. V lost 0 bases and J lost 2, with 11 bases in between. The germline V gene has CDR1 MDHEN and CDR2 SYDVKM. The CDR3 region is CASSLWEGLGNQPQHF. The CDR3 DNA is TGTGCCAGCAGTTTATGGGAGGGATTAGGCAATCAGCCCCAGCATTTT.

This clonotype occurred many times. This chain connects TRBV24-1 to TRBJ2-3; D ambiguous. Trimming took 5 bases from V and 5 from J, leaving 10 bases between them. Germline V gene sequence: CDR1 KGHDR, CDR2 SFDVKD. The CDR3 is made up of 13 amino acids. For the CDR3, the DNA is TGTGCCACCAGTGCCGGGTCGGGAGATACGCAGTATTTT. Translating it yields CATSAGSGDTQYF.

This rearrangement joins TRBV7-3 to TRBJ2-1, with 9 bases that match TRBD1. The CDR3 runs 17 residues. Germline V gene data show CDR1 as SGHTA and CDR2 as FQGTGA. J gave up 7 bases and V 5 bases, and 15 bases lay outside the gene matches. This CDR3 reads CASSHYAGTGMENEQFF. The DNA for the CDR3 is TGTGCCAGCAGCCATTATGCCGGGACAGGGATGGAGAATGAGCAGTTCTTC.

This clonotype has at least ten counts. V is TRBV24-1 and J is TRBJ2-7, with TRBD2 matching 7 bases. V was clipped by 9 bases and J by 4 bases; unmatched bases: 17. This CDR3 contains 16 residues. Germline V gene data show CDR1 as KGHDR and CDR2 as SFDVKD. CDR3 coding DNA: TGTGCCACCGGGGGGGGAACGACCCCGCATCCATACGAGCAGTACTTC. Translated: CATGGGTTPHPYEQYF.

The chain combines TRBV11-3 with TRBJ2-2, with D possibly matching TRBD2 (5 bases). The CDR3 runs to 17 residues. V lost 4 bases, J lost 0 bases, and 15 bases lay in between. CDR1 and CDR2 from the germline V gene are SGHNT and YENEEA. The CDR3 bases are TGTGCCAGCAGCTCCTCCTGGGGAGCCCCGAACACCGGGGAGCTGTTTTTT. Encoded protein: CASSSSWGAPNTGELFF.

This clonotype was recorded many times. V and J are TRBV5-1 and TRBJ2-5, with D possibly TRBD1 on 6 matching bases. The ends were cut back, 0 bases at V and 2 bases at J, with 11 bases in the middle. Germline lookup yields CDR1 SGHRS and CDR2 YFSETQ. This CDR3 spans 15 amino acids. The CDR3 loop reads CASSLAGRGQETQYF. For the CDR3, the DNA is TGCGCCAGCAGCTTGGCCGGCAGGGGACAAGAGACCCAGTACTTC. Full variable domain (rest looked up from reference TRBV5-1 and TRBJ2-5): KAGVTQTPRYLIKTRGQQVTLSCSPISGHRSVSWYQQTPGQGLQFLFEYFSETQRNKGNFPGRFSGRQFSNSRSEMNVSTLELGDSALYLCASSLAGRGQETQYFGPGTRLLVL.

This clonotype was seen repeatedly, ten times or more. This chain links TRBV28 with TRBJ1-1; D perhaps matches TRBD1 (5 bases). Germline CDR1 is MDHEN and CDR2 is SYDVKM. The CDR3 covers 14 residues. Trimming stripped 5 bases from V and 1 base from J, with 11 bases between. The CDR3 coding sequence is TGTGCCAGCAGTCGTCTTGGGGGGAACACTGAAGCTTTCTTT. Its protein is CASSRLGGNTEAFF. Using reference TRBV28 and TRBJ1-1 for the parts outside the CDR3, the full variable domain is DVKVTQSSRYLVKRTGEKVFLECVQDMDHENMFWYRQDPGLGLRLIYFSYDVKMKEKGDIPEGYSVSREKKERFSLILESASTNQTSMYLCASSRLGGNTEAFFGQGTRLTVV.